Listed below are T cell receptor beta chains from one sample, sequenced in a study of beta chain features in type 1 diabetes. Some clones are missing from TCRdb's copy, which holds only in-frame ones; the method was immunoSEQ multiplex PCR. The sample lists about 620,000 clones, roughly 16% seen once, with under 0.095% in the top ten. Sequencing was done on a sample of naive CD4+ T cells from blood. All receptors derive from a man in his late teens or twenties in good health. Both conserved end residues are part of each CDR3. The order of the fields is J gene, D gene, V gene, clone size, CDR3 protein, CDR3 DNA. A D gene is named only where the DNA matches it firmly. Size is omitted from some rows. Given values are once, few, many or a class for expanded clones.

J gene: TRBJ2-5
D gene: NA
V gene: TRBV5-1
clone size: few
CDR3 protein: CASSLEGVETQYF
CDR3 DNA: TGCGCCAGCAGCTTGGAAGGAGTAGAGACCCAGTACTTC

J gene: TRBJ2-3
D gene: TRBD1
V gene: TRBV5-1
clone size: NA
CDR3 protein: CASSAQGFADTQYF
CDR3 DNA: TGCGCCAGCAGCGCACAGGGGTTTGCAGATACGCAGTATTTT

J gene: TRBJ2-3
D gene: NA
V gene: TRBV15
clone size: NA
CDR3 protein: CATSRDLRWRSSTDTQYF
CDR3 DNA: TGTGCCACCAGCAGAGATCTCCGGTGGAGATCTAGCACAGATACGCAGTATTTT

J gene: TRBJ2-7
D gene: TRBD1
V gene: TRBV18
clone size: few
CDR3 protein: CASSLTGASSYEQYF
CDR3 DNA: TGTGCCAGCTCACTCACAGGGGCGAGCTCCTACGAGCAGTACTTC

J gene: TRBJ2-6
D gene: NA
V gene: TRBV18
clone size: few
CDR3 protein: CASSPLSGRGANVLTF
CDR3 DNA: TGTGCCAGCTCACCACTCTCGGGGCGTGGGGCCAACGTCCTGACTTTC

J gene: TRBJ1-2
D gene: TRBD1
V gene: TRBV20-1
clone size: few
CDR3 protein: CSAGDRVLFTF
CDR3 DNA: TGCAGTGCGGGGGACAGAGTCCTCTTCACCTTC

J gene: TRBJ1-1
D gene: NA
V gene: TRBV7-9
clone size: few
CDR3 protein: CASSPLAEAFF
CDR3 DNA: TGTGCCAGCAGCCCACTGGCTGAAGCTTTCTTT

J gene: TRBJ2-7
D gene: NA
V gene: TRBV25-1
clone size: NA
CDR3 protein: CASSVRDGSYEQYF
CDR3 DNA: TGTGCCAGCAGTGTCCGGGACGGTTCTTACGAGCAGTACTTC

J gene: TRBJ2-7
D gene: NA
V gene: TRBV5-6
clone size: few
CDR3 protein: CASSSRYFEQYF
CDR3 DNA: TGTGCCAGCAGCTCCCGTTATTTCGAGCAGTACTTC

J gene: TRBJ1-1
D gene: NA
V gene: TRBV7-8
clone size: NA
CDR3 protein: CASSQDLNTEAFF
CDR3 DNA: TGTGCCAGCAGCCAAGATTTGAACACTGAAGCTTTCTTT

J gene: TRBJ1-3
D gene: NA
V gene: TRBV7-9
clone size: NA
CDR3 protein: CASIRSSAGNTIYF
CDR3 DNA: TGTGCCAGCATCCGCTCGTCTGCCGGAAACACCATATATTTT

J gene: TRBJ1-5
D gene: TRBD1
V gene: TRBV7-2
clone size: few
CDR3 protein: CASSLGGQVVFAQPQHF
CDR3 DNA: TGTGCCAGCAGCTTAGGAGGACAGGTTGTCTTCGCTCAGCCCCAGCATTTT

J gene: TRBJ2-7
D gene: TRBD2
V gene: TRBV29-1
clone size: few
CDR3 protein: CSVVRTWAGGTYEQYF
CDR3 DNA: TGCAGCGTTGTACGTACTTGGGCGGGAGGGACCTACGAGCAGTACTTC

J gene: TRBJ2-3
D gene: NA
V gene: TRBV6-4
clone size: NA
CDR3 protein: CASSEFGVADTQYF
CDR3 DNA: TGTGCCAGCAGTGAATTCGGTGTGGCAGATACGCAGTATTTT

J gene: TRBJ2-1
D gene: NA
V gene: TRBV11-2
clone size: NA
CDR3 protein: CASSLVLGGPAEQFF
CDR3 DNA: TGTGCCAGCAGCTTAGTACTGGGGGGGCCGGCTGAGCAGTTCTTC

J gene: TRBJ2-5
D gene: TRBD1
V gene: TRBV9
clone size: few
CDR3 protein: CASSGGQGVETQYF
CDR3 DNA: TGTGCCAGCAGCGGCGGACAGGGAGTAGAGACCCAGTACTTC

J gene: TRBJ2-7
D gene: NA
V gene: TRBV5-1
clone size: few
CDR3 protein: CASSLVRGTGGYEQYF
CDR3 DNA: TGCGCCAGCAGCTTGGTTCGAGGGACCGGCGGATACGAGCAGTACTTC

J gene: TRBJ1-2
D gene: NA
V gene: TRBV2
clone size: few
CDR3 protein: CASSLATTYGYTF
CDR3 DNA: TGTGCCAGCAGTCTGGCCACAACCTATGGCTACACCTTC

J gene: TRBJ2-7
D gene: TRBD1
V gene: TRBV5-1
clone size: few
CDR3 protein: CASSYTGDRNEQYF
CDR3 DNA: TGCGCCAGCAGCTACACCGGGGACAGGAACGAGCAGTACTTC

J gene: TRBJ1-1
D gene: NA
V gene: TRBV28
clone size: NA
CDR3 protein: CASSLLTWSSAFF
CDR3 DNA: TGTGCCAGCAGCCTCCTGACCTGGAGTTCAGCTTTCTTT

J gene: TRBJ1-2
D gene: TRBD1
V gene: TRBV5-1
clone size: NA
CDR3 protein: CASSLPGQGEAYGYTF
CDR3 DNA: TGCGCCAGCAGCTTGCCCGGACAGGGTGAGGCCTACGGCTACACCTTC

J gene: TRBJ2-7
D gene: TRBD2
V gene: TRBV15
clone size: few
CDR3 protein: CATSRDSSGGSYEQYF
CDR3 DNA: TGTGCCACCAGCAGAGATAGTAGCGGGGGGAGCTACGAGCAGTACTTC

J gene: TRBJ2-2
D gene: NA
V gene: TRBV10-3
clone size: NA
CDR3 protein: CAIDTKENTGELFF
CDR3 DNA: TGTGCCATCGACACAAAGGAAAACACCGGGGAGCTGTTTTTT

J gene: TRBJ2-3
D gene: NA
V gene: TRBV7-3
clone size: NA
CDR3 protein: CASSFGGSTDTQYF
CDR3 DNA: TGTGCCAGCAGCTTTGGCGGGAGCACAGATACGCAGTATTTT

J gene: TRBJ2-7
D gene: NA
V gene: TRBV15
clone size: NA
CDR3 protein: CATSREDKSYEQYF
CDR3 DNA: TGTGCCACCAGCAGAGAGGACAAGTCCTACGAGCAGTACTTC

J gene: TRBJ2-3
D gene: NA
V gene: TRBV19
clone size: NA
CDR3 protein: CASSTSGNTDTQYF
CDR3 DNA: TGTGCCAGTAGTACCTCGGGGAATACAGATACGCAGTATTTT

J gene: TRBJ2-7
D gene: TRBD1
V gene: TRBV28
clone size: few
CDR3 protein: CASSPWLQGDLYEQYF
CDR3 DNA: TGTGCCAGCAGTCCTTGGCTACAGGGGGATCTTTACGAGCAGTACTTC

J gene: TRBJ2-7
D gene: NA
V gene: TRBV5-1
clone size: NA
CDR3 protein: CASSLTGYYEQYF
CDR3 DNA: TGCGCCAGCAGCTTGACAGGGTACTACGAGCAGTACTTC

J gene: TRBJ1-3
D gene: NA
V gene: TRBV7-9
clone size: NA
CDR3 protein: CASGTGTTIYF
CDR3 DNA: TGTGCCAGCGGCACAGGGACGACCATATATTTT

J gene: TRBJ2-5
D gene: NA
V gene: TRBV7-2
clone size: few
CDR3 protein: CASAFSSDQETQYF
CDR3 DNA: TGTGCCAGCGCCTTTTCTTCTGACCAAGAGACCCAGTACTTC

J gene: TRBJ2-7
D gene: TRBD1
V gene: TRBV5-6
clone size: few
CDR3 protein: CASSPGAGGYAQYF
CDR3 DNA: TGTGCCAGCAGCCCGGGGGCAGGGGGCTATGCGCAGTACTTC

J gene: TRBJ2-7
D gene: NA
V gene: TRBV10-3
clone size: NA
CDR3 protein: CAIGQQVSEEYEQYF
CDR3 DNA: TGTGCCATCGGACAACAGGTATCAGAGGAGTACGAGCAGTACTTC

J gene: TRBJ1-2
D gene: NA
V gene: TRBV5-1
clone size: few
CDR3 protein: CASSLVSNRAIFGYTF
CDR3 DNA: TGCGCCAGCAGCTTGGTCTCGAACAGGGCGATTTTTGGCTACACCTTC

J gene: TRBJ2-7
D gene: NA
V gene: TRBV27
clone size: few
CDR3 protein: CASSLRGTASTEQYF
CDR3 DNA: TGTGCCAGCAGCCTCCGCGGGACGGCCTCGACCGAGCAGTACTTC

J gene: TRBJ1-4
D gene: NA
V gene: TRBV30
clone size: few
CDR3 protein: CAWNTGEKLFF
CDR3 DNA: TGTGCCTGGAACACCGGGGAAAAACTGTTTTTT

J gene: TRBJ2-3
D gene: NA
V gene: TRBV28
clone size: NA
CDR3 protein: CASSFSGADTQYF
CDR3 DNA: TGTGCCAGCAGTTTCTCAGGGGCAGATACGCAGTATTTT

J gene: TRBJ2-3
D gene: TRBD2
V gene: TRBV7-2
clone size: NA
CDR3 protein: CASSVTRLLAVTDTQYF
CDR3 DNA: TGTGCCAGCAGCGTCACGAGGCTCCTAGCGGTTACAGATACGCAGTATTTT

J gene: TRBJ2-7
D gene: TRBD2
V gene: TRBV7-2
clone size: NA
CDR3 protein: CASSKSSGNSYEQYF
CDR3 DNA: TGTGCCAGCAGCAAGTCTAGCGGGAACTCCTACGAGCAGTACTTC

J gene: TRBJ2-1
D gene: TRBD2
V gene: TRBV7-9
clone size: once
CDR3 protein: CASSFLAGVRGEQFF
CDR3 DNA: TGTGCCAGCAGCTTTCTAGCGGGAGTTCGGGGTGAGCAGTTCTTC

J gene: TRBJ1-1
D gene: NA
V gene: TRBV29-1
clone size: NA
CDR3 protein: CSVVRDIAAEAFF
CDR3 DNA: TGCAGCGTTGTTAGGGACATCGCCGCTGAAGCTTTCTTT

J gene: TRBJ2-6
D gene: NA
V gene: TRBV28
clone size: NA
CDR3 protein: CASSFLANVLTF
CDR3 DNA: TGTGCCAGCAGTTTTTTAGCCAACGTCCTGACTTTC

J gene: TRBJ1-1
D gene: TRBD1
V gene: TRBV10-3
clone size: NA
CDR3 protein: CAISEVRGPIEAFF
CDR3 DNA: TGTGCCATCAGTGAAGTCAGGGGGCCAATTGAAGCTTTCTTT

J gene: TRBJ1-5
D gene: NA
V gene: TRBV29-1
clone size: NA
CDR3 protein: CSVEGGWGQPQHF
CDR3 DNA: TGCAGCGTTGAAGGTGGTTGGGGGCAGCCCCAGCATTTT

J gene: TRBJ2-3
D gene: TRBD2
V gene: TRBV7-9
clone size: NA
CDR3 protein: CASSSISREGTDTQYF
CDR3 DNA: TGTGCCAGCAGCTCCATATCGCGGGAGGGCACAGATACGCAGTATTTT

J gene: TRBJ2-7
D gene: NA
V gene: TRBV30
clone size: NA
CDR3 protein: CAWSHPTHSYEQYF
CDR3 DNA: TGTGCCTGGAGTCACCCGACTCATTCCTACGAGCAGTACTTC

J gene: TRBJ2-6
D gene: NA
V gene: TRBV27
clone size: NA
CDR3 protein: CASSRAIGAGSSGANVLTF
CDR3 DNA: TGTGCCAGCAGTCGCGCCATCGGGGCGGGAAGCTCTGGGGCCAACGTCCTGACTTTC

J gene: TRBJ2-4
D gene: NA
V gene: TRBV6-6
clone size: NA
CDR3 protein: CASSYSAWQTNIQYF
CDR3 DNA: TGTGCCAGCAGTTACTCTGCGTGGCAGACAAACATTCAGTACTTC

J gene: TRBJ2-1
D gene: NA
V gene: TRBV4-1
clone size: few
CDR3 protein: CASSQDTLALHNEQFF
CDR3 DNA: TGCGCCAGCAGCCAAGATACGCTAGCCCTTCACAATGAGCAGTTCTTC

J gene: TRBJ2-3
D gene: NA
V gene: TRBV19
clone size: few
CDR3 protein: CASSSRADTQYF
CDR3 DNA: TGTGCCAGTAGCTCCAGGGCAGATACGCAGTATTTT

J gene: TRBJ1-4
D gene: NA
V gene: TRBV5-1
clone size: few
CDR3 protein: CASSLQDATNEKLFF
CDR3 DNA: TGCGCCAGCAGCTTGCAGGACGCAACTAATGAAAAACTGTTTTTT

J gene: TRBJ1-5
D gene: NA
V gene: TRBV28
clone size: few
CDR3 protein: CASNFIHF
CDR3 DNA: TGTGCCAGTAATTTTATTCATTTT

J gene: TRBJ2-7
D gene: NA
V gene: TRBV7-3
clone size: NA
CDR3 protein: CASSPHMGYEQYF
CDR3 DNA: TGTGCCAGCAGCCCCCACATGGGGTACGAGCAGTACTTC

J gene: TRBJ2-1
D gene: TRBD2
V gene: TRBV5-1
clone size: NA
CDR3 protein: CASSNLAGDYNEQFF
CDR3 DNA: TGCGCCAGCAGCAACCTAGCGGGGGATTACAATGAGCAGTTCTTC

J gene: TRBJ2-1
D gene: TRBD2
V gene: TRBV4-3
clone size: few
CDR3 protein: CASSQVRGSGGNSYNEQFF
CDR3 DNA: TGCGCCAGCAGCCAAGTTCGGGGTAGCGGGGGGAACTCCTACAATGAGCAGTTCTTC

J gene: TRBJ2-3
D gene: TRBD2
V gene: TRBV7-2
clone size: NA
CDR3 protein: CASSFERASGRRSDTQYF
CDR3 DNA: TGTGCCAGCAGCTTTGAGCGGGCTAGCGGACGGAGAAGCGATACGCAGTATTTT